These T cell receptor beta chains were read from a single sample in a study of T cells after yellow fever vaccination. TCRdb reprocessed the 5' RACE reads via MiXCR and lists one record per CDR3 protein. The sample yields about 150,000 distinct CDR3 sequences, approximately 6.6% seen once. The sequencing used CD4+ T cells sorted from PBMCs, collected 10 days after the yellow fever booster vaccination. These receptors originate from a young man who received the YFV17D yellow fever vaccine. Each CDR3 is given with its conserved first and last residue. A D gene is named only where the DNA matches it firmly. Only part of the rows carry a size: once, few, many, or a class if the clone is expanded.

size	V	D	J	CDR3	DNA
many	TRBV6-2/TRBV6-3	TRBD1	TRBJ2-5	CASAGGETQYF	TGTGCCAGTGCAGGGGGAGAGACCCAGTACTTC
many	TRBV6-6	NA	TRBJ2-5	CASTGQETQYF	TGTGCCAGCACGGGGCAAGAGACCCAGTACTTC
many	TRBV28	TRBD1	TRBJ2-7	CASSYGQGGVGQYF	TGTGCCAGCAGCTACGGACAGGGTGGGGTAGGGCAGTACTTC
many	TRBV6-5	NA	TRBJ1-2	CASSYLDRPNYGYTF	TGTGCCAGCAGTTACCTTGATCGGCCTAACTATGGCTACACCTTC
many	TRBV6-2/TRBV6-3	NA	TRBJ1-2	CASSGAMWAKRTPRGYTF	TGTGCCAGCAGTGGGGCGATGTGGGCGAAGAGAACGCCGCGTGGCTACACCTTC
many	TRBV28	NA	TRBJ2-7	CASSSGDIFYEQYF	TGTGCCAGCAGTTCCGGGGACATCTTCTACGAGCAGTACTTC
many	TRBV2	NA	TRBJ1-1	CASTAEKNTEAFF	TGTGCCAGTACAGCCGAGAAGAACACTGAAGCTTTCTTT
many	TRBV2	NA	TRBJ1-6	CASTADGVSTPLHF	TGTGCCAGCACCGCGGACGGTGTTTCGACACCCCTCCACTTT
NA	TRBV20-1	TRBD1	TRBJ1-1	CSPGGRAFF	TGCAGCCCAGGGGGGCGAGCTTTCTTT
many	TRBV7-2	NA	TRBJ2-5	CASSFGPTIGGETQYF	TGTGCCAGCAGCTTTGGGCCCACCATTGGGGGAGAGACCCAGTACTTC
NA	TRBV30	NA	TRBJ1-1	CAWVQGANTEAFF	TGTGCCTGGGTACAGGGTGCTAACACTGAAGCTTTCTTT
few	TRBV7-3	TRBD1	TRBJ2-3	CASSLNPGQGSTDTQYF	TGTGCCAGCAGCTTAAATCCGGGACAGGGGAGCACAGATACGCAGTATTTT
NA	TRBV28	TRBD2	TRBJ2-4	CASKWASGNKNIQYF	TGTGCCAGCAAATGGGCTAGCGGCAACAAAAACATTCAGTACTTC
many	TRBV5-6	NA	TRBJ2-5	CASSPEWATGETQYF	TGTGCCAGCAGCCCAGAATGGGCTACGGGAGAGACCCAGTACTTC
many	TRBV4-3	NA	TRBJ2-1	CASSQAGAAGNEQFF	TGCGCCAGCAGCCAGGCCGGGGCCGCGGGAAATGAGCAGTTCTTC
many	TRBV20-1	NA	TRBJ2-1	CSAPPSGHEQFF	TGCAGTGCTCCCCCAAGCGGTCATGAGCAGTTCTTC
many	TRBV6-1	NA	TRBJ2-4	CASNPPGHSNIQYF	TGTGCCAGCAACCCACCGGGACACTCAAACATTCAGTACTTC
many	TRBV5-4	TRBD1	TRBJ2-5	CASSLLSGGGETQYF	TGTGCCAGCAGCTTGTTGTCAGGGGGCGGTGAGACCCAGTACTTC